Below, 3 T cell receptor beta chains from the same sample are listed, as sequenced in a study of T cells in Graves' hyperthyroidism and ophthalmopathy. RNA transcripts served as the template for amplifying TCR beta CDR3 regions. When the TCR CDR3 underwent first-round RT-PCR, the HTBI primer set was used. TCRdb reanalysed the multiplex PCR reads using MiXCR and keeps one entry per CDR3 protein. In the table there are about 640,000 distinct CDR3 sequences, more than 12% of which are singletons. The sequenced sample was blood. The receptor source for this set is a woman between 50 and 59 years old with Graves' ophthalmopathy.

This rearrangement joins TRBV25-1 to TRBJ2-3; the match to TRBD2 covers 7 bases. The CDR3 sequence is 13 residues long. Germline values: CDR1 MGHDK, CDR2 SYGVNS. The V segment lost 6 bases and the J segment 5 bases; nucleotides outside the gene matches: 5. CDR3 DNA: TGTGCCAGCAGACCCGCGGGAGAAGATACGCAGTATTTT. Its protein product is CASRPAGEDTQYF.

This clonotype showed up just a few times. The rearrangement uses TRBV9 and TRBJ1-2, with 8 bases that match TRBD1. This CDR3 has 15 amino acids. After removal of 2 bases from V and 4 bases from J, the junction contained 7 bases not matched to a gene. Germline V gene sequence: CDR1 SGDLS, CDR2 YYNGEE. CDR3 residues: CASSVTGQGGYGYTF. CDR3 nucleotides: TGTGCCAGCAGCGTCACTGGACAGGGAGGCTATGGCTACACCTTC.

The chain employs TRBV4-3 and TRBJ2-3; D not certain. Per germline, CDR1 LGHNA and CDR2 YSLEER. Deletions cut 0 bases from V and 6 bases from J, with 16 bases between. CDR3 length equals 16 residues. This chain's CDR3 is CASSQDYSLIPDTQYF. Written as DNA, the CDR3 is TGCGCCAGCAGCCAAGATTACAGCCTGATACCCGATACGCAGTATTTT.